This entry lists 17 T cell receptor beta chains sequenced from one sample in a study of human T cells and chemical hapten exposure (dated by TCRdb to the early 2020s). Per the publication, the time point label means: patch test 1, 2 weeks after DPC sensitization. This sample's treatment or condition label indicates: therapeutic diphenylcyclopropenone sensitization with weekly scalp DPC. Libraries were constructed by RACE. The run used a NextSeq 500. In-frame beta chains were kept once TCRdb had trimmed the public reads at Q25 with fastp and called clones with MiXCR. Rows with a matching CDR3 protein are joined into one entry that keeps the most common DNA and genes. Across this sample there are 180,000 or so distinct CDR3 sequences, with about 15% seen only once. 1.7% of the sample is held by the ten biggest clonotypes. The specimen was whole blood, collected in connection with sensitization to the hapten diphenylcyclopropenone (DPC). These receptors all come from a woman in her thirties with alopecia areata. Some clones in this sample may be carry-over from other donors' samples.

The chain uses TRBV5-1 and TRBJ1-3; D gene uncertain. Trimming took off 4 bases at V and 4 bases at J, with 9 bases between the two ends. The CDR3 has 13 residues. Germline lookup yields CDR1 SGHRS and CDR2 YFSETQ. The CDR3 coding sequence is TGCGCCAGCAGCCGGATGAGGGGAAACACCATATATTTT. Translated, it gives CASSRMRGNTIYF.

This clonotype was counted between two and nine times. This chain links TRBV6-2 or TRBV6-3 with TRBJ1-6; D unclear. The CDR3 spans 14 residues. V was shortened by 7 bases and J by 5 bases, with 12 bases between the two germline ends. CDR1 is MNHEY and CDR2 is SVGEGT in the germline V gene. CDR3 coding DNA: TGTGCCAGCATTAAGGCAGCGAATAATTCACCCCTCCACTTT. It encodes CASIKAANNSPLHF.

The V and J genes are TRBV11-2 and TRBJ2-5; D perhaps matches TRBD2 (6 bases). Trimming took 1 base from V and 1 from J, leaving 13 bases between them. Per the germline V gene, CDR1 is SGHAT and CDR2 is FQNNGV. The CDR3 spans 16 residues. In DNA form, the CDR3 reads TGTGCCAGCAGCTTAGCAGCGGGCACCTCCCAAGAGACCCAGTACTTC. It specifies CASSLAAGTSQETQYF.

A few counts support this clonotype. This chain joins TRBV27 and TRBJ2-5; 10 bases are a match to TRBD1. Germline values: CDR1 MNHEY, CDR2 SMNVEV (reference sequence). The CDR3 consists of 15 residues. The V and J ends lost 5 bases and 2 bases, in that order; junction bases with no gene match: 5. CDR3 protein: CASSAPDRGQETQYF. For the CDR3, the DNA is TGTGCCAGCAGTGCGCCGGACAGGGGGCAAGAGACCCAGTACTTC.

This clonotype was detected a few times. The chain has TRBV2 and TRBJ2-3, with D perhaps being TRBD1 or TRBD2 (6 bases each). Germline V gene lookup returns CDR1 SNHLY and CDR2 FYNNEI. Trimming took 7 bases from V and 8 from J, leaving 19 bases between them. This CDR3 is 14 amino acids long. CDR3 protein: CASTEGRLGGTQYF. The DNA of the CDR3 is TGTGCCAGCACCGAAGGTAGACTAGGGGGTACGCAGTATTTT.

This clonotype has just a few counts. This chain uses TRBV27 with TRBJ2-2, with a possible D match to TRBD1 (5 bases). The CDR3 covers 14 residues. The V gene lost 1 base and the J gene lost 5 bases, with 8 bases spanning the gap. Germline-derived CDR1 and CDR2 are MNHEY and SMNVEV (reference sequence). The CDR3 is CASSLYKGTGELFF. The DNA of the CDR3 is TGTGCCAGCAGTTTATATAAGGGGACCGGGGAGCTGTTTTTT.

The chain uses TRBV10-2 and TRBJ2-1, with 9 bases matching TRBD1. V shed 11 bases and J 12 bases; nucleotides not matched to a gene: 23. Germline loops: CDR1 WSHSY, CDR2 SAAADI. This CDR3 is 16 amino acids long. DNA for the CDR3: TGCGCCTGCAAAATCACCGGGACAGGGCAGAGATTGGCGCAGTTCTTC. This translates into CACKITGTGQRLAQFF.

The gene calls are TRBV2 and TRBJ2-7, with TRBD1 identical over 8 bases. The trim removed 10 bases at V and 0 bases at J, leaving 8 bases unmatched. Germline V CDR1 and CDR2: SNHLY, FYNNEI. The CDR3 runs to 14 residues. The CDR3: CATTRTGRSYEQYF. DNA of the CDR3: TGTGCCACCACCAGGACAGGGCGCTCCTACGAGCAGTACTTC.

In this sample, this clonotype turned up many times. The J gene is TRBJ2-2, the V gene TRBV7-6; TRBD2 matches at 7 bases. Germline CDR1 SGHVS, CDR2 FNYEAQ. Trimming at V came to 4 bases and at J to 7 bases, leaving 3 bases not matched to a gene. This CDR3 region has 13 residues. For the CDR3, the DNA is TGTGCCAGCAGCTCTAGCGGCGGCGGGGAGCTGTTTTTT. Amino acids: CASSSSGGGELFF.

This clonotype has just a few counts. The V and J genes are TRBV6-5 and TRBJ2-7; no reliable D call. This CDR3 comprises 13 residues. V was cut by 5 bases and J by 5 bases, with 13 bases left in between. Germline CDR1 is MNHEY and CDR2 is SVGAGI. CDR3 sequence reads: CASSRNTLDEQYF. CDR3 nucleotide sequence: TGTGCCAGCAGTCGGAACACTTTAGACGAGCAGTACTTC.

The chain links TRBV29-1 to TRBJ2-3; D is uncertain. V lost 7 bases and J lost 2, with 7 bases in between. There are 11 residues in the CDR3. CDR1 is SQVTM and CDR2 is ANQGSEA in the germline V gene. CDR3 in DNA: TGCAGCGGCGATCTCACAGATACGCAGTATTTT. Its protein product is CSGDLTDTQYF.

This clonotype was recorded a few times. The CDR3 region has the DNA TGTGCCAGCAGTTACAGTTCACAAGACCGGGCTTCAGATACGCAGTATTTT. Its translation is CASSYSSQDRASDTQYF. The chain links TRBV6-2 or TRBV6-3 to TRBJ2-3; no clear D. The V and J ends lost 2 bases and 4 bases respectively, with 19 bases between them. CDR1 is MNHEY, CDR2 SVGEGT, per germline. The CDR3 has 17 residues.

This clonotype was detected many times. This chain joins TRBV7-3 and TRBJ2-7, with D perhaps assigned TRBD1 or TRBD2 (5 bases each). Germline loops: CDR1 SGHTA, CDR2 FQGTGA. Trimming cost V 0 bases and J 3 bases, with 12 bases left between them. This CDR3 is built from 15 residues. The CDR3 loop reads CASSLTARDGYEQYF. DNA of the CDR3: TGTGCCAGCAGCTTAACGGCACGGGACGGCTACGAGCAGTACTTC.

This chain's CDR3 is CASSPGQPDQPQHF. CDR3 nucleotide sequence: TGTGCCAGCAGTCCTGGACAGCCAGATCAGCCCCAGCATTTT. The chain combines TRBV6-6 with TRBJ1-5, with TRBD1 as a possible D gene (6 bases). CDR3 length equals 14 residues. Germline CDR1 and CDR2: MNHNY and SVGAGI (reference sequence). V dropped 5 bases and J dropped 5 bases, with 13 bases sitting between them.

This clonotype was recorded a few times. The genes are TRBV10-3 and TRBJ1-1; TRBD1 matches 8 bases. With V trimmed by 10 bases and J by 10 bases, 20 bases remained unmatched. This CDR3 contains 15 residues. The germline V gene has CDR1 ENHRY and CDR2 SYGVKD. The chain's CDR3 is CATTIRPGQEEAAFF. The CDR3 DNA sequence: TGTGCCACTACGATCCGACCGGGACAGGAGGAGGCAGCTTTCTTT.

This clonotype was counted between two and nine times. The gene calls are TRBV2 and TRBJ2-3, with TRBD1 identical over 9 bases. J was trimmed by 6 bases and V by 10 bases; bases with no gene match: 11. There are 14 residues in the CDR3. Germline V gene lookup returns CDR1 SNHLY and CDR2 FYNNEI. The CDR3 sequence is CATSQGAIPDTQYF. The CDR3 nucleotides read TGTGCCACCTCACAGGGGGCGATCCCGGATACGCAGTATTTT.

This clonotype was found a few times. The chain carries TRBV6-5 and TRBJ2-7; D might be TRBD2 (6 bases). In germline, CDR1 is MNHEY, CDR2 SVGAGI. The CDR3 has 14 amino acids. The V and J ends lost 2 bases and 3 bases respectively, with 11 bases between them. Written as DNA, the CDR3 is TGTGCCAGCAGTTACCAGGGTAGCGGCTACGAGCAGTACTTC. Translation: CASSYQGSGYEQYF.